Sequencing of this T cell receptor beta chain was carried out in a study of T-cell reconstitution after alpha-beta-depleted transplantation in children. Unique molecular identifiers featured in how the TCRbeta library was prepared. One entry per CDR3 protein, called by TCRdb with MiXCR from the PCR reads. The table includes 360,000 or so distinct CDR3 sequences, roughly 20% detected once. This sequence originates from a human donor who donated a stem cell graft to a child with acute myeloid leukemia. The sample here was PBMCs from the stem cell graft donor, taken from the stem cell graft.

The CDR3 region has the DNA TGCGCCAGCAGCCCCGGGACTAGCGGGGGTTACAATGAGCAGTTCTTC. Translation gives CASSPGTSGGYNEQFF. The genes are TRBV4-1 and TRBJ2-1; TRBD2 matches at 14 bases. The CDR3 consists of 16 residues. Germline lookup yields CDR1 MGHRA and CDR2 YSYEKL. The V gene end was trimmed by 4 bases and the J gene end by 4 bases; junction bases not matched to a gene: 3.